The entry below gives a single T cell receptor beta chain sequence along with its context. RNA transcripts served as the template for amplifying TCR beta CDR3 regions. Carried out on the TCR CDR3, a first-round RT-PCR used the HTBI primer set. One entry per CDR3 protein results from TCRdb running MiXCR on the multiplex PCR reads. The table has hundreds of thousands of distinct CDR3 sequences, 20% seen once. The sample comes from a study of T cells in Graves' hyperthyroidism and ophthalmopathy. The germline V and J ends were trimmed by 7 bases and 4 bases, with 14 bases remaining between them. The CDR3 runs 13 residues. The V gene's germline CDR1 is MNHEY and CDR2 SMNVEV (reference sequence).

The rearrangement uses TRBV27 and TRBJ2-7; D is possibly TRBD2 (5 bases). The TCR was taken from a man aged 30-40 years with Graves' ophthalmopathy. The sequenced material came from blood. The CDR3 sequence is CASMAWGEYEQYF. The CDR3 nucleotides are TGTGCCAGCATGGCCTGGGGAGAGTACGAGCAGTACTTC.